These 22 T cell receptor beta chains originate from one sample sequenced in a study of cytomegalovirus exposure and HLA in healthy donors (dated by TCRdb to between 2016 and 2019). Preparation of the library involved the immunoSEQ multiplex PCR assay. For the multiplex PCR, a mixture combining 60 forward primers for TCR Vbeta segments and 13 reverse primers for TCR Jbeta segments was used. What TCRdb holds here is the immuneACCESS table cut down to in-frame rearrangements. Part of the clones is not present; checked against another copy, under half of the missing clones reflect an unresolved V gene, and the others are unexplained. This sample holds about 150,000 clones; around 59% were observed only once. The top ten hold approximately 1.7% of the sample. The sequenced sample consisted of PBMCs. These receptors were collected from a male donor in good health and CMV-seronegative.

The genes are TRBV14 and TRBJ1-5; D is unclear. The CDR3 length is 13 residues. Trimming removed 0 bases from V and 3 bases from J, with 3 bases in between. Germline CDR1 SGHDN, CDR2 FVKESK. CDR3 nucleotide sequence: TGTGCCAGCAGCCAAGATTACAATCAGCCCCAGCATTTT. It specifies CASSQDYNQPQHF.

The CDR3 protein is CASTSAMNTEAFF. CDR3 sequence (DNA): TGTGCCAGCACCTCCGCGATGAACACTGAAGCTTTCTTT. The chain carries TRBV6-5 and TRBJ1-1, with D uncertain. V was pared by 7 bases and J by 0 bases, with 9 bases between. This CDR3 has 13 residues. Germline CDR1 is MNHEY and CDR2 is SVGAGI.

This sequence joins TRBV7-2 and TRBJ1-1; no clear D. Germline CDR1 reads SGHTA; CDR2 reads FQGNSA. V lost 2 bases to trimming and J lost 0 bases, with 7 bases between them. The CDR3 is made up of 14 amino acids. CDR3 loop: CASSLNGVNTEAFF. CDR3 in DNA: TGTGCCAGCAGCTTAAACGGGGTGAACACTGAAGCTTTCTTT.

The rearrangement links TRBV7-2 to TRBJ1-2; possibly TRBD1 for D (6 bases). Trimming took 2 bases from V and 7 from J, leaving 14 bases between them. The CDR3 spans 14 residues. Germline lookup yields CDR1 SGHTA and CDR2 FQGNSA. In nucleotides, the CDR3 is TGTGCCAGCAGCTTATACTTGGGGGCGCTTGGCTACACCTTC. Translated, it gives CASSLYLGALGYTF.

This rearrangement joins TRBV6-1 to TRBJ1-2; TRBD1 agrees at 10 bases. V was clipped by 0 bases and J by 2 bases; unmatched bases: 6. The CDR3 loop spans 17 amino acids. Looked up from germline, CDR1 is MNHNS and CDR2 is SASEGT. CDR3 region: CASSEAGQGFVNYGYTF. The CDR3 nucleotides read TGTGCCAGCAGTGAAGCGGGACAGGGGTTTGTAAACTATGGCTACACCTTC.

V gene TRBV7-8 combines with J gene TRBJ1-5; D not resolved. V lost 1 base and J lost 5, with 18 bases in between. CDR1 and CDR2 (germline): SGHVS, FQNEAQ. This CDR3 contains 17 residues. The CDR3 is CASSLVRGLVIDQPQHF. The DNA for the CDR3 is TGTGCCAGCAGCTTAGTCCGAGGGTTGGTTATCGATCAGCCCCAGCATTTT.

In this sample, this clone turned up a few times. The chain uses TRBV23-1 and TRBJ1-5; no firm D call. TRBV23-1 is placed among ORFs of uncertain function. The CDR3 consists of 12 residues. V dropped 0 bases and J dropped 7 bases, with 4 bases sitting between them. The CDR3 reads CASSQSSQPQHF. CDR3 nucleotide sequence: TGCGCCAGCAGTCAATCTAGCCAGCCCCAGCATTTT.

The J gene is TRBJ2-1, the V gene TRBV5-6; D is possibly TRBD2 (6 bases). The CDR3 length is 16 residues. V lost 0 bases and J lost 6, with 16 bases in between. Germline V gene sequence: CDR1 SGHDT, CDR2 YYEEEE. The CDR3 sequence is CASSLAGLADSNEQFF. CDR3 DNA sequence: TGTGCCAGCAGCTTGGCCGGGTTAGCGGATAGCAATGAGCAGTTCTTC.

V is TRBV5-1 and J is TRBJ1-5, with D possibly being TRBD1 (6 bases). This CDR3 is built from 14 residues. Germline V lookup: CDR1 SGHRS, CDR2 YFSETQ. The V end lost 3 bases, the J end lost 1 base, and 8 bases lay between the germline ends. CDR3 protein: CASSSGQSNQPQHF. For the CDR3, the DNA is TGCGCCAGCAGCTCAGGACAGAGCAATCAGCCCCAGCATTTT.

With respect to this clone: At one end, the junction sequence differs from germline, possibly due to a read error. The chain couples TRBV5-6 to TRBJ1-6; D may be TRBD1 (6 bases). CDR1 is SGHDT and CDR2 is YYEEEE in the germline V gene. The CDR3 is made up of 16 amino acids. The DNA of the CDR3 is TGTGCCAGCAACTTGGGACCAGGGGATTCAAATTCACCCCTCCACTTT. It is translated as CASNLGPGDSNSPLHF.

This sequence joins TRBV7-9 and TRBJ2-1, with a weak D call TRBD2 (5 bases). Germline V CDR1 and CDR2: SEHNR, FQNEAQ (reference sequence). This CDR3 contains 19 residues. The V end lost 4 bases, the J end lost 6 bases, and 28 bases lay between the germline ends. CDR3: CASSSILPGNIFGGNEQFF. CDR3 bases: TGTGCCAGCAGCTCGATCCTTCCCGGGAACATCTTCGGAGGCAATGAGCAGTTCTTC.

V gene TRBV28 combines with J gene TRBJ1-6; possibly TRBD1 for D (6 bases). Germline assignment: CDR1 MDHEN and CDR2 SYDVKM. V was pared by 7 bases and J by 7 bases, with 11 bases between. This CDR3 has 13 residues. DNA of the CDR3: TGTGCCAGCAAACAGGGAGACAATTCACCCCTCCACTTT. Translating it yields CASKQGDNSPLHF. Drawing the rest from reference TRBV28 and TRBJ1-6, the complete variable domain is DVKVTQSSRYLVKRTGEKVFLECVQDMDHENMFWYRQDPGLGLRLIYFSYDVKMKEKGDIPEGYSVSREKKERFSLILESASTNQTSMYLCASKQGDNSPLHFGNGTRLTVT.

V and J are TRBV4-1 and TRBJ2-1; 7 bases are a match to TRBD2. The CDR3 has 19 amino acids. The V gene's germline CDR1 is MGHRA and CDR2 YSYEKL. The V and J ends lost 1 base and 4 bases, in that order; junction bases with no gene match: 16. CDR3 amino acids: CASSQVSAGSLGGYNEQFF. DNA for the CDR3: TGCGCCAGCAGCCAAGTATCAGCGGGGTCCCTCGGGGGGTACAATGAGCAGTTCTTC.

V gene TRBV10-2 combines with J gene TRBJ2-5; 13 bases fit TRBD2. The length of the CDR3 is 16 residues. Trimming at V came to 6 bases and at J to 4 bases, leaving 8 bases not matched to a gene. Germline lookup yields CDR1 WSHSY and CDR2 SAAADI. The DNA for the CDR3 is TGCGCCAGCAGCACAGAGGGACTAGCGGGGCGAGAGACCCAGTACTTC. It specifies CASSTEGLAGRETQYF.

This clone was counted between two and nine times. V usage is TRBV11-3 and J usage is TRBJ2-1; weak D call: TRBD2 (5 bases). Germline V gene data show CDR1 as SGHNT and CDR2 as YENEEA. V was cut by 8 bases and J by 0 bases, with 23 bases left in between. The CDR3 length is 18 residues. CDR3 in DNA: TGTGCCAGCTCTACCCATTGGGAGCTGCCGAGCTCCTACAATGAGCAGTTCTTC. Its translation: CASSTHWELPSSYNEQFF. Complete variable domain (other parts from reference TRBV11-3 and TRBJ2-1): EAGVVQSPRYKIIEKKQPVAFWCNPISGHNTLYWYLQNLGQGPELLIRYENEEAVDDSQLPKDRFSAERLKGVDSTLKIQPAELGDSAVYLCASSTHWELPSSYNEQFFGPGTRLTVL.

The gene calls are TRBV7-2 and TRBJ2-5; D not resolved. The CDR3 is 15 amino acids. Germline V gives CDR1 SGHTA, CDR2 FQGNSA. V lost 1 base to trimming and J lost 0 bases, with 9 bases between them. The CDR3 nucleotides read TGTGCCAGCAGCTTAGGAGGCACAAACCAAGAGACCCAGTACTTC. Translating it yields CASSLGGTNQETQYF.

V usage is TRBV6-5 and J usage is TRBJ2-7, with 11 bases identical to TRBD1. The CDR3 spans 15 residues. From germline, CDR1 is MNHEY and CDR2 SVGAGI. The V and J ends lost 4 bases and 3 bases, in that order; junction bases with no gene match: 5. As DNA, the CDR3 is TGTGCCAGCAGTTCCTCGGGGACAGGGGGCTACGAGCAGTACTTC. Amino acid sequence: CASSSSGTGGYEQYF.

This clone has a handful of counts. The rearrangement uses TRBV5-6 and TRBJ1-4; the match to TRBD1 covers 8 bases. The junction had 10 bases not matched to a gene; V was cut back by 5 bases and J by 7 bases. The CDR3 is made up of 15 amino acids. Germline V gives CDR1 SGHDT, CDR2 YYEEEE. CDR3: CASRRQGTGSEKLFF. The DNA for the CDR3 is TGTGCCAGCAGGAGACAGGGGACGGGTAGTGAAAAACTGTTTTTT.

J is TRBJ2-1 and V is TRBV4-3; weak D call: TRBD2 (6 bases). The CDR3 has 16 residues. Germline V gene data show CDR1 as LGHNA and CDR2 as YSLEER. The ends were cut back, 0 bases at V and 4 bases at J, with 13 bases in the middle. This CDR3 is CASSQEGFSGYNEQFF. The CDR3 DNA is TGCGCCAGCAGCCAAGAGGGTTTCAGCGGGTACAATGAGCAGTTCTTC.

The chain employs TRBV6-1 and TRBJ1-5; the D is unclear. The CDR3 sequence is 13 residues long. V was clipped by 7 bases and J by 4 bases, with 11 bases between them. Germline CDR1 and CDR2: MNHNS and SASEGT. The CDR3 sequence is CASTQDWNQPQHF. The CDR3 DNA reads as TGTGCCAGCACCCAGGACTGGAATCAGCCCCAGCATTTT.

CDR3 nucleotides: TGTGCCAGCAGCCCTACCTTAGGGGGCCCTGGAAACACCATATATTTT. Its protein is CASSPTLGGPGNTIYF. The chain uses TRBV5-4 and TRBJ1-3, with 7 positions matching TRBD1. The junction had 9 bases not matched to a gene; V was cut back by 4 bases and J by 2 bases. Germline assignment: CDR1 SGHNT and CDR2 YYREEE (reference sequence). This CDR3 is built from 16 residues.

The chain couples TRBV6-1 to TRBJ1-1; a possible D gene is TRBD1 (6 bases). The CDR3 runs 13 residues. Germline V gene data show CDR1 as MNHNS and CDR2 as SASEGT. V was shortened by 6 bases and J by 2 bases, with 10 bases between the two germline ends. The CDR3 reads CASRGTPNTEAFF. As DNA, the CDR3 is TGTGCCAGCAGGGGGACACCTAACACTGAAGCTTTCTTT.